This entry lists 7 T cell receptor beta chains sequenced from one sample in a study of T-cell memory formation after mild COVID-19. TCRdb used MiXCR to reprocess the 5' RACE reads, holding one entry per CDR3 protein. The profile shows a few hundred thousand distinct CDR3 sequences, around 8% of them singletons. Material for sequencing was PBMCs or a T cell subset sorted from them (not recorded which). All receptors derive from a man between 18 and 35 years old who had mild COVID-19 (a few samples of this study predate the infection). Cell type and time point are not known.

This clonotype was detected ten times or more. This chain links TRBV19 with TRBJ2-7; D call uncertain. CDR1 LNHDA and CDR2 SQIVND come from the germline V gene (reference sequence). The germline V and J ends were trimmed by 2 bases and 0 bases, with 8 bases remaining between them. The CDR3 is made up of 14 amino acids. CDR3 amino acids: CASSIRVYSYEQYF. CDR3 DNA sequence: TGTGCCAGTAGTATACGTGTATACTCCTACGAGCAGTACTTC.

This chain joins TRBV11-2 and TRBJ1-4; possible D gene TRBD1, 5 bases. The germline V and J ends were trimmed by 2 bases and 0 bases, with 10 bases remaining between them. From germline, CDR1 is SGHAT and CDR2 FQNNGV. CDR3 length: 16 amino acids. The CDR3 DNA is TGTGCCAGCAGCTTATTGGGGCTTACAACTAATGAAAAACTGTTTTTT. It is translated as CASSLLGLTTNEKLFF.

This clonotype turned up a few times. The V and J genes are TRBV6-2 or TRBV6-3 and TRBJ1-2; 8 positions agree with TRBD1. The CDR3 is made up of 17 amino acids. Germline CDR1 MNHEY, CDR2 SVGEGT. The V and J ends lost 3 bases and 4 bases, in that order; junction bases with no gene match: 13. CDR3 sequence (DNA): TGTGCCAGCAGTTATGCTCGAAAGGACAGGGTGATCTATGGCTACACCTTC. Protein sequence: CASSYARKDRVIYGYTF.

V is TRBV7-2 and J is TRBJ2-6; D gene unclear. Germline V lookup: CDR1 SGHTA, CDR2 FQGNSA. Trimming took off 4 bases at V and 3 bases at J, with 4 bases between the two ends. The CDR3 is 13 amino acids. The DNA of the CDR3 is TGTGCCAGCAGCTGGGGTGGGGCCAACGTCCTGACTTTC. Translation: CASSWGGANVLTF. The variable domain in full, with the rest retrieved from reference TRBV7-2 and TRBJ2-6, is GAGVSQSPSNKVTEKGKDVELRCDPISGHTALYWYRQSLGQGLEFLIYFQGNSAPDKSGLPSDRFSAERTGGSVSTLTIQRTQQEDSAVYLCASSWGGANVLTFGAGSRLTVL.

The chain links TRBV4-1 to TRBJ2-4, with D tentatively TRBD1 or TRBD2 (5 bases each). The CDR3 is 14 residues long. Germline-derived CDR1 and CDR2 are MGHRA and YSYEKL. The ends were cut back, 1 base at V and 1 base at J, with 5 bases in the middle. CDR3 sequence: CASSQGGAKNIQYF. For the CDR3, the DNA is TGCGCCAGCAGCCAAGGGGGGGCCAAAAACATTCAGTACTTC.

The genes are TRBV7-8 and TRBJ2-2; D gene unclear. V lost 3 bases and J 8 bases, leaving 7 bases between the germline ends. The CDR3 covers 12 residues. Germline V lookup: CDR1 SGHVS, CDR2 FQNEAQ. The CDR3 nucleotides read TGTGCCAGCAGCTTCAACTTTGGGGAGCTGTTTTTT. This gives the protein CASSFNFGELFF.

The CDR3 spells CARTGTPNTEAFF. CDR3 DNA sequence: TGTGCCAGGACAGGGACGCCAAACACTGAAGCTTTCTTT. The chain carries TRBV6-2 or TRBV6-3 and TRBJ1-1; 7 bases line up with TRBD1. Per germline, CDR1 MNHEY and CDR2 SVGEGT. The CDR3 is 13 amino acids. V lost 9 bases, J lost 2 bases, and 6 bases stayed unmatched.